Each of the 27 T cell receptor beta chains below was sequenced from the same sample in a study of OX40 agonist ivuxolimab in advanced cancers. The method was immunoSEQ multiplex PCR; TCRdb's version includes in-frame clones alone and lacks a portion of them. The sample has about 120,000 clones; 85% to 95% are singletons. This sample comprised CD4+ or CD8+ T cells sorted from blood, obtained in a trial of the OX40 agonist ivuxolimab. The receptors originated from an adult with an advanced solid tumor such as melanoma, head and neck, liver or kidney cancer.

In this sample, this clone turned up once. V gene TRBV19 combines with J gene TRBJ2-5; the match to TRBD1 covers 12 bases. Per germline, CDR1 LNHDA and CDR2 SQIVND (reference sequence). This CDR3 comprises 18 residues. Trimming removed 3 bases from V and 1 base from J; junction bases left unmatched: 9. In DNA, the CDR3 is TGTGCCAGTAGTATCCCGGGGACAGGGGGCGAATTCCAAGAGACCCAGTACTTC. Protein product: CASSIPGTGGEFQETQYF.

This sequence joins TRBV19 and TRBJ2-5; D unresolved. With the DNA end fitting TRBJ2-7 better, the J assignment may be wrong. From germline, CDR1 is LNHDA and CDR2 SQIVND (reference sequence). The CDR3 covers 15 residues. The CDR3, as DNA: TGTGCCAGTACCAGGACCGCTAGTAACCAGTACGAGCAGTACTTC. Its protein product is CASTRTASNQYEQYF.

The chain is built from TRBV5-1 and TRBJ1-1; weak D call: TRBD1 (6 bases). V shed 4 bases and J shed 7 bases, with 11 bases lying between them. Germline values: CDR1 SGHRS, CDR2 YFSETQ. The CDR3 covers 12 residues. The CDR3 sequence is CASSKTGSEAFF. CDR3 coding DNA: TGCGCCAGCAGCAAGACAGGTAGTGAAGCTTTCTTT.

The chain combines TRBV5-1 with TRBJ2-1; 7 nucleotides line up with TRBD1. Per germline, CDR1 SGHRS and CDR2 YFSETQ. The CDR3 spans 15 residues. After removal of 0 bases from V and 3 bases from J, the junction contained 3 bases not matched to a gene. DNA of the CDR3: TGCGCCAGCAGCTTGGAAGGACAGGACTACAATGAGCAGTTCTTC. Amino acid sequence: CASSLEGQDYNEQFF.

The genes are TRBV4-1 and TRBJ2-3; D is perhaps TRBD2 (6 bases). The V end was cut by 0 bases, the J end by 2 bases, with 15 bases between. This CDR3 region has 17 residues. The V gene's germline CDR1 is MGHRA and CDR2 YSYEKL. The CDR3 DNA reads TGCGCCAGCAGCCAAGAAGCGCAGGCGGGGAACACAGATACGCAGTATTTT. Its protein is CASSQEAQAGNTDTQYF.

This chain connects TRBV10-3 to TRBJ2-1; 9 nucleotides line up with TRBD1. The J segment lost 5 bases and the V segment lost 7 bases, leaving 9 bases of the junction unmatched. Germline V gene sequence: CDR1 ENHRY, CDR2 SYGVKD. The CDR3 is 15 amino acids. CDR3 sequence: CAITLGQGRNNEQFF. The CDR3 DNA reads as TGTGCCATCACTCTGGGACAGGGAAGAAACAATGAGCAGTTCTTC.

CDR3 nucleotides: TGTGCCAGCAGCTTGGCGGGGAGGGTGGCCTACGAGCAGTACTTC. It translates to CASSLAGRVAYEQYF. The rearrangement uses TRBV5-5 and TRBJ2-7; 7 bases map to TRBD2. The ends lost 0 bases at V and 2 bases at J; junction bases unmatched: 5. Germline V CDR1 and CDR2: SGHKS, YYEKEE (reference sequence). There are 15 residues in the CDR3.

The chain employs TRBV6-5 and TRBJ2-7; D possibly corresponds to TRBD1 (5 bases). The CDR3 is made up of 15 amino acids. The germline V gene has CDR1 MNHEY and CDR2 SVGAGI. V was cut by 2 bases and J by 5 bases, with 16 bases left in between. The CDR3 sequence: CASSYQRQGSDEQYF. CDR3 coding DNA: TGTGCCAGCAGTTACCAGAGGCAGGGATCTGACGAGCAGTACTTC.

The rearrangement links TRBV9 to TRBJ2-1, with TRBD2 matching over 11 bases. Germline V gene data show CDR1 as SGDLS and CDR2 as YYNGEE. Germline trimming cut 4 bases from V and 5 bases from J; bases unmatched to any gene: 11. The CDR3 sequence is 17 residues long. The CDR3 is CASSLSLAGGGDNEQFF. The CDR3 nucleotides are TGTGCCAGCAGCCTTAGCCTAGCGGGAGGAGGGGACAATGAGCAGTTCTTC.

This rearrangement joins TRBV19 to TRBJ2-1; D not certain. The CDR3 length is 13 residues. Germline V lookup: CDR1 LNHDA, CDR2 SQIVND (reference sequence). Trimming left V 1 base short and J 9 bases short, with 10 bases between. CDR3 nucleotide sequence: TGTGCCAGTAGTATAGTTAATTTCCCTGAGCAGTTCTTC. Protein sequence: CASSIVNFPEQFF.

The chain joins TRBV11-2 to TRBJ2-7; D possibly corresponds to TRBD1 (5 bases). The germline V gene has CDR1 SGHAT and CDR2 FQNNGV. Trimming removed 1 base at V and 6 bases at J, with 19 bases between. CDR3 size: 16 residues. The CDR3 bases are TGTGCCAGCAGCTTAGGTCCGGGCCAGGCGCAGGGCGAGCAGTACTTC. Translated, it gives CASSLGPGQAQGEQYF.

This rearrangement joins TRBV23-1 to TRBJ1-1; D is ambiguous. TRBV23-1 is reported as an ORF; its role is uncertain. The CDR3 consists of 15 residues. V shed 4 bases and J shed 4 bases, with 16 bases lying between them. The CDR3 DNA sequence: TGCGCCAGCAGTCTTCACCCCAGGAGTTGCACTGAAGCTTTCTTT. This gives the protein CASSLHPRSCTEAFF.

The DNA of the CDR3 is TGTGCCAGCAGCCAAGTACAGCTTACAGGGGACGAGCAGTACTTC. This encodes CASSQVQLTGDEQYF. The chain is built from TRBV14 and TRBJ2-7; TRBD1 matches 7 bases. Losses at the gene ends were 1 base for V and 5 bases for J; bases not matched to a gene: 8. The CDR3 length is 15 residues. Germline V gene data show CDR1 as SGHDN and CDR2 as FVKESK.

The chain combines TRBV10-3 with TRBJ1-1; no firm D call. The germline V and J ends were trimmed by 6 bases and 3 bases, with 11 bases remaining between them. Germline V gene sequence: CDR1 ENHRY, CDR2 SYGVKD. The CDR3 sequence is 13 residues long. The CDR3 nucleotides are TGTGCCATCAGGCTGAATGAGGACACTGAAGCTTTCTTT. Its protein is CAIRLNEDTEAFF.

CDR3 in amino acids: CASSSGQGDSGNTIYF. CDR3 nucleotides: TGTGCCAGCAGCTCCGGACAGGGTGACTCTGGAAACACCATATATTTT. V gene TRBV7-6 combines with J gene TRBJ1-3, with 8 bases that match TRBD1. V shed 4 bases and J 0 bases; nucleotides not matched to a gene: 5. The CDR3 runs to 16 residues. From germline, CDR1 is SGHVS and CDR2 FNYEAQ.

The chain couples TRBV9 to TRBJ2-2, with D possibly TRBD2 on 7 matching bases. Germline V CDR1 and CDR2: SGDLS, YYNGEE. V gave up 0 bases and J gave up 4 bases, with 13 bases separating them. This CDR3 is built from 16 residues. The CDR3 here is CASSVDRGASTGELFF. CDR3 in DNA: TGTGCCAGCAGCGTAGATCGGGGGGCGTCCACCGGGGAGCTGTTTTTT.

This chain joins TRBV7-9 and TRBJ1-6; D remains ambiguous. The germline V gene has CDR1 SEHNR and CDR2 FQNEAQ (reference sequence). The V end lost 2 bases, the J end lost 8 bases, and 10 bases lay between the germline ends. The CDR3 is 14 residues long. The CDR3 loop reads CASSLLGSDSPLHF. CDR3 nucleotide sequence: TGTGCCAGCAGCTTATTGGGGTCCGATTCACCCCTCCACTTT.

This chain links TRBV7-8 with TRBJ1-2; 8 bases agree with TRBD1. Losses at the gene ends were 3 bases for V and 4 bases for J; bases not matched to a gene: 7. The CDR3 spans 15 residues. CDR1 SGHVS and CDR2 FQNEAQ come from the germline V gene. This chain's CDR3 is CASSLDRVEVYGYTF. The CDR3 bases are TGTGCCAGCAGCTTGGACAGGGTAGAGGTCTATGGCTACACCTTC.

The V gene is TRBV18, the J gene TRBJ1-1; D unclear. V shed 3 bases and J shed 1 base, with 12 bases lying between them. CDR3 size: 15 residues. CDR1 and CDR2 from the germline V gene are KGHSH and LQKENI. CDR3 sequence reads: CASSPQEGGNTEAFF. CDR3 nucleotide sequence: TGTGCCAGCTCACCCCAAGAGGGTGGGAACACTGAAGCTTTCTTT.

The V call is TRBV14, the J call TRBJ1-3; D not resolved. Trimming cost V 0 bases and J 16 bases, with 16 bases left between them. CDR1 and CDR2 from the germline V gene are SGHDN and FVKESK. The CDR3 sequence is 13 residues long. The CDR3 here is CASSQELYTSRYF. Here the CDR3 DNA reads TGTGCCAGCAGCCAAGAATTGTATACCTCCCGGTATTTT.

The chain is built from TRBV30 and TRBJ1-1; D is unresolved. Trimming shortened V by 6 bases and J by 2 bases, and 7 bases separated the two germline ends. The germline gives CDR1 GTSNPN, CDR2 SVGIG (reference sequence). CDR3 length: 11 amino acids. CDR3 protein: CACLSNTEAFF. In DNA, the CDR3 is TGTGCCTGCCTAAGTAACACTGAAGCTTTCTTT.

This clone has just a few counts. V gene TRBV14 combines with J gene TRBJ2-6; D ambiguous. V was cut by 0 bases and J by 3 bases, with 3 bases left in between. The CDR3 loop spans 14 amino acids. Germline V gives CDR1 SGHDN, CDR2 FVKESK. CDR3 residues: CASSQDGGANVLTF. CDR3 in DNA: TGTGCCAGCAGCCAAGATGGTGGGGCCAACGTCCTGACTTTC.

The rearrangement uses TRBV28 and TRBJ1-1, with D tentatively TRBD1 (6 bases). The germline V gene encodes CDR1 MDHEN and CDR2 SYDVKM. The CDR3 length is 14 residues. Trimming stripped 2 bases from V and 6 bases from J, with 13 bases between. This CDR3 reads CASSLRQALAEAFF. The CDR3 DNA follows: TGTGCCAGCAGTTTAAGACAGGCCCTAGCTGAAGCTTTCTTT. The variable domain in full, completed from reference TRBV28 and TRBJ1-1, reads DVKVTQSSRYLVKRTGEKVFLECVQDMDHENMFWYRQDPGLGLRLIYFSYDVKMKEKGDIPEGYSVSREKKERFSLILESASTNQTSMYLCASSLRQALAEAFFGQGTRLTVV.

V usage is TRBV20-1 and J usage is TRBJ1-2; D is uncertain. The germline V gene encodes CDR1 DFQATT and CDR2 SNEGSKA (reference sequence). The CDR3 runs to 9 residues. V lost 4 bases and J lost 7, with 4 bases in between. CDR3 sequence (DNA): TGCAGTGCTACGGGTGGCTACACCTTC. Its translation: CSATGGYTF.

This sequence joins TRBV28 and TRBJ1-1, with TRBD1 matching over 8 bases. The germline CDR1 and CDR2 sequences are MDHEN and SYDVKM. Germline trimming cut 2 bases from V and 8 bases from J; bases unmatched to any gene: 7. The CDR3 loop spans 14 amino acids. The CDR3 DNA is TGTGCCAGCAGTTTAGACAGGGGTACGAGGGAAGCTTTCTTT. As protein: CASSLDRGTREAFF.

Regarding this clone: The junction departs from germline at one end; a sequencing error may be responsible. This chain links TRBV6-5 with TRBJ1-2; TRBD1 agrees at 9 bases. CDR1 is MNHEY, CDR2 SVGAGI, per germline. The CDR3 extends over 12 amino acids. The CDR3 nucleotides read TGTGCCAGCAGTTACGGGGGACAGGGTTTTTACTTC. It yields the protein CASSYGGQGFYF.

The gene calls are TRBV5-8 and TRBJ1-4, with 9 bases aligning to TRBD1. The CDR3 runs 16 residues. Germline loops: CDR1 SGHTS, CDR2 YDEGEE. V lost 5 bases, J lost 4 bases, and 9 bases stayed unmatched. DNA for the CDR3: TGTGCCAGCAGTACGTCCGGGACAGGGTTTAATGAAAAACTGTTTTTT. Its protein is CASSTSGTGFNEKLFF.